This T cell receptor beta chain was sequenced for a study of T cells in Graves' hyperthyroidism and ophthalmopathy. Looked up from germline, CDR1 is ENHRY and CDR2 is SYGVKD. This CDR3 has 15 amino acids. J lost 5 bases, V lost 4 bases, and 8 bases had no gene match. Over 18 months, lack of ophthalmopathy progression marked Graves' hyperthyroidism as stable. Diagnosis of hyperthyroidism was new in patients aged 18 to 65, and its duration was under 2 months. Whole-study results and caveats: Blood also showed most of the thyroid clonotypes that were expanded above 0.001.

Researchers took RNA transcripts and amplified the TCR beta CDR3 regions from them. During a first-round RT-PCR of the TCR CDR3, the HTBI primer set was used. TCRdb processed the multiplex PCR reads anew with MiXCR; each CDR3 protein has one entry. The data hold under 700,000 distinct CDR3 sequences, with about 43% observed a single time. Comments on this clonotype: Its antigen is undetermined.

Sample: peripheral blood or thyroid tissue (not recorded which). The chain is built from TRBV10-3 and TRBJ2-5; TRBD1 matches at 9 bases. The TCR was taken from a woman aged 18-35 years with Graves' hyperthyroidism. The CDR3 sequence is CAISGKSGTGETQYF. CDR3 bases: TGTGCCATCAGTGGGAAAAGCGGGACAGGGGAGACCCAGTACTTC.